This T cell receptor beta chain was retrieved from a study of identical twins. Study findings and constraints: Possibly, invariant MAIT and iNKT cells partly confounded zero-insertion analyses. Conclusions leaned on cross-sectional statistical analysis and did not track the same donors over time.

Unique molecular identifiers were present on the cDNA, which also gained a universal primer site by template switching. In TCRdb, the 5' RACE reads were re-called with MiXCR into one record per CDR3 protein. Here the sample spans some 260,000 distinct CDR3 sequences, over 12% being singletons. The donors were all healthy and Caucasian. This CDR3 comprises 14 residues. After removal of 5 bases from V and 5 bases from J, the junction contained 3 bases not matched to a gene. Per the germline V gene, CDR1 is SGHTA and CDR2 is FQGTGA. A note on this clonotype: As yet, its antigen is unknown.

The gene calls are TRBV7-3 and TRBJ2-3; 11 bases agree with TRBD2. The TCR originated in a woman under 30 in good health. Sequencing was performed on memory (CD45RO+) T cells sorted from blood. This CDR3 reads CASSQGTSGDTQYF. CDR3 sequence (DNA): TGTGCCAGCAGCCAAGGGACTAGCGGAGATACGCAGTATTTT.